The subject of this entry is one T cell receptor beta chain. The specificity of this receptor is unknown. Nothing much larger sits one base from this clone, and base qualities are not available. The sample is drawn from a study of post-analysis software for immune sequencing data (dated by TCRdb to the mid-2010s). Describing the broader study: Disease courses on record covered relapsing-remitting, secondary progressive and progressive-relapsing multiple sclerosis, though some patients had no subtype annotation. The multiple sclerosis patient repertoires were compared with roughly twelve previously published healthy control repertoires from donors aged roughly 6 to 27 years. A subset of samples was prepared in parallel using single-end sample barcoding, then pooled and co-amplified after Illumina adapter ligation. What the work shows at the level of the full study, not this receptor alone: The multiple sclerosis patient group was slightly younger than the control group. Normalized Chao1 diversity was significantly lower in multiple sclerosis patients than controls, suggesting substantial peripheral T-cell clonal expansion. Patients showed significantly higher frequencies than controls for 4 or 5 TRBV segments, among them TRBV5-6, TRBV5-1 and TRBV20-1. Strong co-clustering of samples prepared in the same batch was shown by direct clustering with F measure, prompting a batch-effect correction.

The germline V gene specifies SGHRS as CDR1 and YFSETQ as CDR2. V is reduced by 0 bases and J by 4 bases, leaving a spacing of 11 bases between them. The CDR3, cysteine through phenylalanine, is 15 amino acids long. Only the CDR3 DNA stays, 45 bases, in frame from base 1. The library was made by PCR. The sequencer listed for this sample is Illumina HiSeq 2500. To reduce PCR and sequencing biases, unique molecular identifiers were incorporated into the TCR beta cDNA libraries. Roughly 0.5 million cDNA molecules were obtained per 1 to 10 million input T cells, so each molecule approximated one T cell. The patient libraries were prepared and sequenced with the same protocol used for the earlier healthy control dataset. Samples belonging to the same batch were prepared together, multiplexed and sequenced on a shared HiSeq lane. In the paper's pipeline: MIGEC handled the raw barcoded reads, throwing out single-read molecular identifier groups before consensus assembly and CDR3 extraction. Clonotype tables were post-analysed with VDJtools, normalizing diversity by down-sampling all datasets to the smallest sample size. To correct batch-related cross-sample contamination, repertoire overlap clustering matched CDR3 amino acid sequences but not nucleotide sequences. The public reads were run again by TCRdb, first through fastp at Q25 and then through MiXCR, and only productive beta chains were kept. Identical CDR3 proteins give one entry, which carries the most common genes and DNA. The V and J calls come from TCRdb's annotation, not from the publication. This sample holds fewer than 700,000 distinct CDR3 sequences; about 40% were observed only once. Together, the top ten hold over 1.5% of the sample.

To demonstrate the VDJtools post-analysis software, TCR beta repertoires were profiled from the peripheral blood of about 13 young patients with multiple sclerosis. The patients with multiple sclerosis were children and adolescents between about 6 and 16 years of age. The sequence links TRBV5-1 to TRBJ1-3; a weak D assignment points to TRBD1 (6 bases agree). Sequenced: blood. This receptor was identified in a girl between 5 and 17 years old with multiple sclerosis. The CDR3 is CASSLEQGSGNTIYF. The nucleotides read TGCGCCAGCAGCTTGGAACAGGGCTCCGGAAACACCATATATTTT.